These 20 T cell receptor beta chains were sequenced from one sample in a study of human T cells and chemical hapten exposure. Time point: patch test 2, 6 weeks after DPC sensitization. Specified treatment: therapeutic diphenylcyclopropenone sensitization with weekly scalp DPC. MiXCR, run by TCRdb on the RACE reads, gives a single entry per CDR3 protein. The sample holds roughly 380,000 distinct CDR3 sequences, roughly 6.3% seen once. This specimen was whole blood, taken in connection with sensitization to the hapten diphenylcyclopropenone (DPC). The receptors derive from a woman in her late teens or twenties with alopecia areata. Some clones in this sample may be carry-over from other donors' samples.

The chain combines TRBV3-1 with TRBJ2-3; 12 bases align to TRBD2. The CDR3 length is 16 residues. Germline CDR1 reads LGHDT; CDR2 reads YNNKEL (reference sequence). V trimming: 9 bases; J trimming: 4 bases; junction bases outside the gene matches: 11. CDR3 sequence (DNA): TGTGCCAGTTCCAACCCCGGGACTAGCGGGCCAGATACGCAGTATTTT. It translates to CASSNPGTSGPDTQYF.

The chain uses TRBV4-3 and TRBJ2-1; D possibly matches TRBD1 or TRBD2 (6 bases each). Germline V gives CDR1 LGHNA, CDR2 YSLEER. Deletions cut 0 bases from V and 4 bases from J, with 13 bases between. The CDR3 spans 16 residues. The CDR3 DNA follows: TGCGCCAGCAGCCAAGATGAGGGGGGCGGGTACAATGAGCAGTTCTTC. It yields the protein CASSQDEGGGYNEQFF.

About this clonotype: This clone may be a read error of a much larger clone one base away. This chain joins TRBV4-1 and TRBJ2-7; 9 bases are shared with TRBD1. CDR1 MGHRA and CDR2 YSYEKL come from the germline V gene. The CDR3 consists of 15 residues. CDR3 loop: CASSQAGTGSYEQNF. In nucleotides, the CDR3 is TGCGCCAGCAGCCAAGCCGGGACAGGGTCCTACGAGCAGAACTTC.

The V and J genes are TRBV20-1 and TRBJ2-3; the D is unclear. Trimming took 2 bases from V and 0 from J, leaving 12 bases between them. CDR3 length: 15 residues. Per germline, CDR1 DFQATT and CDR2 SNEGSKA (reference sequence). In DNA form, the CDR3 reads TGCAGTGCTAGACAACCAACCACTAGCACAGATACGCAGTATTTT. Its translation is CSARQPTTSTDTQYF.

This clonotype was picked up many times. The rearrangement joins TRBV20-1 to TRBJ1-1; D is uncertain. V dropped 5 bases and J dropped 1 base, with 14 bases sitting between them. CDR1 and CDR2 (germline): DFQATT, SNEGSKA (reference sequence). The CDR3 spans 14 residues. For the CDR3, the DNA is TGCAGTGCTCATCGGTCGGGGAGGAACACTGAAGCTTTCTTT. Translated, it gives CSAHRSGRNTEAFF.

This clonotype was observed many times. The chain has TRBV6-2 or TRBV6-3 and TRBJ2-5, with 7 nucleotides matching TRBD2. The CDR3 covers 15 residues. Germline values: CDR1 MNHEY, CDR2 SVGEGT. V lost 2 bases and J lost 2; bases outside the gene matches: 5. CDR3 loop: CASSYLTSAQETQYF. CDR3 in DNA: TGTGCCAGCAGTTACCTTACTAGCGCGCAAGAGACCCAGTACTTC.

This clonotype occurred many times. The chain's CDR3 is CSASEQGAPNQPQHF. CDR3 sequence (DNA): TGCAGTGCTAGCGAACAGGGGGCCCCGAATCAGCCCCAGCATTTT. The rearrangement links TRBV20-1 to TRBJ1-5; 9 nucleotides match TRBD1. V trimming: 3 bases; J trimming: 4 bases; junction bases outside the gene matches: 7. Germline V gene sequence: CDR1 DFQATT, CDR2 SNEGSKA (reference sequence). The CDR3 contains 15 residues.

The sample holds a few counts of this clonotype. V is TRBV7-6 and J is TRBJ2-7; 12 nucleotides match TRBD2. V shed 5 bases, J shed 4 bases, and the junction held 6 bases outside the gene matches. Germline loops: CDR1 SGHVS, CDR2 FNYEAQ. The CDR3 spans 15 residues. The CDR3 spells CASSTRLAGVYEQYF. The CDR3 nucleotides read TGTGCCAGCAGCACACGACTAGCGGGGGTGTACGAGCAGTACTTC.

In this sample, this clonotype turned up many times. The rearrangement links TRBV6-2 or TRBV6-3 to TRBJ1-1; D possibly corresponds to TRBD1 (6 bases). The CDR3 has 17 residues. Between the trimmed V and J ends, which lost 5 bases and 1 base, there was a span of 20 bases. Germline CDR1 MNHEY, CDR2 SVGEGT. The CDR3 sequence: CASSPLRGDIKNTEAFF. The DNA of the CDR3 is TGTGCCAGCAGTCCCCTCCGCGGGGACATTAAGAACACTGAAGCTTTCTTT.

This clonotype has at least ten counts. The chain couples TRBV6-2 or TRBV6-3 to TRBJ1-5; maybe TRBD1 (6 bases). Per the germline V gene, CDR1 is MNHEY and CDR2 is SVGEGT. The CDR3 totals 15 residues. Trimming took 7 bases from V and 9 from J, leaving 22 bases between them. The CDR3 DNA reads as TGTGCCAGCACCTATACGGACAGCATCTGGGGGCCCCAGCATTTT. This gives the protein CASTYTDSIWGPQHF.

The table lists this clonotype with many counts. The chain couples TRBV7-3 to TRBJ2-3; no definite D call. V was pared by 2 bases and J by 3 bases, with 6 bases between. The germline CDR1 and CDR2 sequences are SGHTA and FQGTGA. The CDR3 runs to 13 residues. The CDR3 loop is CASSLSITDTQYF. The CDR3 DNA reads as TGTGCCAGCAGCTTATCCATTACAGATACGCAGTATTTT.

This clonotype turned up a few times. This sequence joins TRBV12-3 or TRBV12-4 and TRBJ2-3, with D unclear. V lost 6 bases and J lost 4, with 11 bases in between. This CDR3 comprises 13 residues. The CDR3 here is CASSVTGPDTQYF. In DNA, the CDR3 is TGTGCCAGCAGCGTCACGGGTCCAGATACGCAGTATTTT.

There are many counts of this clonotype. V is TRBV6-2 or TRBV6-3 and J is TRBJ1-1; D not certain. Germline values: CDR1 MNHEY, CDR2 SVGEGT. The CDR3 length is 14 residues. The V gene lost 4 bases and the J gene lost 0 bases, with 9 bases spanning the gap. CDR3 bases: TGTGCCAGCAGTTTTACGGCGTTGAACACTGAAGCTTTCTTT. This gives the protein CASSFTALNTEAFF.

In its sample, this clonotype was seen once. This may stem from a read error, because a much larger clone lies one nucleotide away. The chain links TRBV28 to TRBJ1-4; D unclear. Germline V gene data show CDR1 as MDHEN and CDR2 as SYDVKM. The CDR3 has 12 amino acids. The CDR3 coding sequence is TGTGCCAGCAACCTAGGAAGGGAAAAACTGTTATTT. Protein product: CASNLGREKLLF. Full variable domain (missing parts from reference TRBV28 and TRBJ1-4): DVKVTQSSRYLVKRTGEKVFLECVQDMDHENMFWYRQDPGLGLRLIYFSYDVKMKEKGDIPEGYSVSREKKERFSLILESASTNQTSMYLCASNLGREKLLFGSGTQLSVL.

In DNA form, the CDR3 reads TGTGCCAGCAGTTTTAATCGAGGGGGCTGGGCCTCCTACAATGAGCAGTTCTTC. As protein: CASSFNRGGWASYNEQFF. This chain links TRBV12-3 or TRBV12-4 with TRBJ2-1; the match to TRBD1 covers 7 bases. J gave up 0 bases and V 3 bases, and 11 bases lay outside the gene matches. This CDR3 is 18 amino acids long.

This clonotype showed up just a few times. The chain carries TRBV12-3 or TRBV12-4 and TRBJ2-7, with D possibly TRBD2 on 5 matching bases. The ends were cut back, 6 bases at V and 5 bases at J, with 17 bases in the middle. The CDR3 contains 14 residues. This CDR3 reads CASSPWGADHEQYF. The CDR3, as DNA: TGTGCCAGCAGCCCCTGGGGAGCGGACCACGAGCAGTACTTC.

The V call is TRBV6-5, the J call TRBJ2-7, with D perhaps TRBD1 (6 bases). CDR3 length: 12 residues. V was clipped by 5 bases and J by 4 bases, with 9 bases between them. Germline CDR1 reads MNHEY; CDR2 reads SVGAGI. The CDR3 bases are TGTGCCAGCAGTAACCAGGGGTACGAGCAGTACTTC. This sequence encodes CASSNQGYEQYF.

The sample holds many counts of this clonotype. The CDR3 DNA is TGTGCCAGCAGGTACAGGGGTTTGTATGAAAAACTGTTTTTT. Its protein is CASRYRGLYEKLFF. V gene TRBV2 combines with J gene TRBJ1-4, with 7 bases lining up with TRBD1. Losses at the gene ends were 6 bases for V and 6 bases for J; bases not matched to a gene: 7. The germline gives CDR1 SNHLY, CDR2 FYNNEI. The CDR3 runs 14 residues.

There are many counts of this clonotype. V is TRBV20-1 and J is TRBJ2-2; unclear D gene. The CDR3 totals 12 residues. Trimming cost V 5 bases and J 4 bases, with 8 bases left between them. Germline V lookup: CDR1 DFQATT, CDR2 SNEGSKA (reference sequence). As DNA, the CDR3 is TGCAGTGCTGGCGGCGGCACCGGGGAGCTGTTTTTT. Protein product: CSAGGGTGELFF.

About this clonotype: A much larger clone differs from this one at a single base, so this may be a read error. J is TRBJ1-5 and V is TRBV7-2, with D perhaps TRBD1 (6 bases). V was cut by 3 bases and J by 10 bases, with 16 bases left in between. Germline V lookup: CDR1 SGHTA, CDR2 FQGNSA. The CDR3 runs to 14 residues. For the CDR3, the DNA is TGTGCCAGCAGCTTCAAGGGAGCGGGACACCCCCAGCATTTT. Translated: CASSFKGAGHPQHF.